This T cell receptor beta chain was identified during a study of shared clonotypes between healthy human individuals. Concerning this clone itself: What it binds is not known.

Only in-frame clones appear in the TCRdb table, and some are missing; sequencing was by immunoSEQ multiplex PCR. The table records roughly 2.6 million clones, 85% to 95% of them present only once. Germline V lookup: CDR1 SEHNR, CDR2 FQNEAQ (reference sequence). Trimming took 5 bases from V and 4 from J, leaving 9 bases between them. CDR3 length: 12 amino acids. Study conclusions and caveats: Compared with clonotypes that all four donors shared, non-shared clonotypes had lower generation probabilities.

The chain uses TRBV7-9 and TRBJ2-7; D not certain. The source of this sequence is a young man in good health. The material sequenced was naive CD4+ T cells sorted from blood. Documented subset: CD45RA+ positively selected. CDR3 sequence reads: CASSNLYYEQYF. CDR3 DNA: TGTGCCAGCAGCAACCTATATTACGAGCAGTACTTC.